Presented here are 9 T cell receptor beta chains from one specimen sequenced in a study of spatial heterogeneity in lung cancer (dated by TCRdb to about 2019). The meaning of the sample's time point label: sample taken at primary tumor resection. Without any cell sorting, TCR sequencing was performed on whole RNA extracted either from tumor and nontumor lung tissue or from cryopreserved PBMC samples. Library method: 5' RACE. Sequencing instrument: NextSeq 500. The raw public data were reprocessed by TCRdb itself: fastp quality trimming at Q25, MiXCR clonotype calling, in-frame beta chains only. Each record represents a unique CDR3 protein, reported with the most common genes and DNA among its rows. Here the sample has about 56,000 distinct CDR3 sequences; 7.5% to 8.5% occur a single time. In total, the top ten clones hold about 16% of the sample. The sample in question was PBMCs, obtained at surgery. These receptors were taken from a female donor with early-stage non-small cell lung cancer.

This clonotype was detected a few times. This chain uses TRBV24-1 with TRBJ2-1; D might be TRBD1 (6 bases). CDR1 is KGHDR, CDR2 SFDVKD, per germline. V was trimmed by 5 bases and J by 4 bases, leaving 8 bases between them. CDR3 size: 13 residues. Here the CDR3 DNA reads TGTGCCACCAGTGTAACAGGGTACAATGAGCAGTTCTTC. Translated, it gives CATSVTGYNEQFF.

CDR3 amino acids: CAISEGLGYEQYV. CDR3 sequence (DNA): TGTGCCATCAGTGAAGGGTTAGGCTACGAGCAGTACGTC. The chain employs TRBV10-3 and TRBJ2-7, with D unresolved. Germline-derived CDR1 and CDR2 are ENHRY and SYGVKD. CDR3 length: 13 amino acids. The ends were cut back, 3 bases at V and 3 bases at J, with 9 bases in the middle.

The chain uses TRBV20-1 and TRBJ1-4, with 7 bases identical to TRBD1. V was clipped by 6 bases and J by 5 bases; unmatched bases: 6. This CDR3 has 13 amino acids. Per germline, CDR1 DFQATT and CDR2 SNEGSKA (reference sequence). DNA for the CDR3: TGCAGTGCGGGGGGACAGCGAAATGAAAAACTGTTTTTT. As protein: CSAGGQRNEKLFF.

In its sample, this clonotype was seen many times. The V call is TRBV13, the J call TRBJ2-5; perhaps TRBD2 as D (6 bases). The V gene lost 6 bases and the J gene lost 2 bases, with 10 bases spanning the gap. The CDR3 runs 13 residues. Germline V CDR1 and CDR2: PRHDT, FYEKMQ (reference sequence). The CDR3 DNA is TGTGCCAGCAGTAGCGGTCGTCAAGAGACCCAGTACTTC. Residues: CASSSGRQETQYF.

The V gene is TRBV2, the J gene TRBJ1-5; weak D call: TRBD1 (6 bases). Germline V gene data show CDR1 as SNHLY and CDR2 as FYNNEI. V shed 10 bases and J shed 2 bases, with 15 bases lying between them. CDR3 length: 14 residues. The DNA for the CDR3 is TGTGCCACCAAGGGGGGAATGGGCAATCAGCCCCAGCATTTT. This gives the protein CATKGGMGNQPQHF.

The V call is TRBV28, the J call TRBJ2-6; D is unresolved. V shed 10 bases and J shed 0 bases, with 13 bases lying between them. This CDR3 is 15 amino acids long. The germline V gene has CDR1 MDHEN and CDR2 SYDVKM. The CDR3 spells CATLLANSGANVLTF. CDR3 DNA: TGTGCCACCCTTTTGGCCAACTCTGGGGCCAACGTCCTGACTTTC.

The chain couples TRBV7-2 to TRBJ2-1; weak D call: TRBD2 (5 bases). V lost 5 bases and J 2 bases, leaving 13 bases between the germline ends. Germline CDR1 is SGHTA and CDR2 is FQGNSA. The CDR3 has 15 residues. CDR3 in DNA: TGTGCCAGCAGCCCGGAGGTGACACCCTACAATGAGCAGTTCTTC. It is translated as CASSPEVTPYNEQFF.

The CDR3 nucleotides are TGTGCTAGTGGTTTGGTAAGAACAGTTGTGGATCCTGAGCAGTTCTTC. It encodes CASGLVRTVVDPEQFF. The chain recombines TRBV12-5 with TRBJ2-1; D is unclear. Germline CDR1 is LGHNT and CDR2 is FRNRAP. The CDR3 is 16 amino acids. V dropped 0 bases and J dropped 9 bases, with 18 bases sitting between them.

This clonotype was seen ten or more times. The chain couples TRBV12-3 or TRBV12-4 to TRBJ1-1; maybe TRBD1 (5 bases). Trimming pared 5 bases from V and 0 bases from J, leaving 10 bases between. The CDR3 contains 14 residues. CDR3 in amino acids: CASSQGTLNTEAFF. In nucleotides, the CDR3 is TGTGCCAGCAGTCAGGGAACCCTGAACACTGAAGCTTTCTTT.